This T cell receptor (beta chain) was observed in a study of blood T cells in healthy people across ages. A second PCR, run for about 7 to 11 cycles, used a sample-barcoded 5' primer plus a J-beta primer mix. TCRdb itself ran the 5' RACE reads through MiXCR, one entry per CDR3 protein. Of about 780,000 distinct CDR3 sequences in the sample, about 45% were seen once. In germline, CDR1 is SQVTM, CDR2 ANQGSEA. The CDR3 sequence is 13 residues long. V was shortened by 7 bases and J by 8 bases, with 17 bases between the two germline ends. Regarding this clonotype: Its antigen is as yet unknown.

Study-level points and caveats: Unknown CMV status may confound age-related changes in expanded clones. Total diversity from one million sequenced T cells was likely underestimated.

The chain has TRBV29-1 and TRBJ2-2; TRBD1 might be the D (5 bases). The sample comprised blood. The sequence derives from a man older than 75 in good health. CDR3 region: CSGTHSSVGELFF. CDR3 nucleotides: TGCAGCGGGACACACTCGTCGGTAGGGGAGCTGTTTTTT.